This TCR beta chain was captured in a study of cytomegalovirus exposure and HLA in healthy donors. The PCR made use of 60 Vbeta and 13 Jbeta primers. Produced via immunoSEQ multiplex PCR; TCRdb's table is partial and in-frame only. The repertoire holds more than 45,000 clones, with around 80% as singletons. This clonotype originated in a man in his fifties in good health and CMV-seronegative. Sequences were obtained from PBMCs.

CDR3 sequence reads: CASRPGASGGEETQYF. CDR3 sequence (DNA): TGCGCCAGCAGACCCGGGGCCAGCGGGGGGGAAGAGACCCAGTACTTC. V usage is TRBV5-1 and J usage is TRBJ2-5; TRBD2 matches 10 bases. CDR1 SGHRS and CDR2 YFSETQ come from the germline V gene. The CDR3 is made up of 16 amino acids. The junction had 10 bases not matched to a gene; V was cut back by 5 bases and J by 3 bases. Full variable domain (missing parts from reference TRBV5-1 and TRBJ2-5): KAGVTQTPRYLIKTRGQQVTLSCSPISGHRSVSWYQQTPGQGLQFLFEYFSETQRNKGNFPGRFSGRQFSNSRSEMNVSTLELGDSALYLCASRPGASGGEETQYFGPGTRLLVL.